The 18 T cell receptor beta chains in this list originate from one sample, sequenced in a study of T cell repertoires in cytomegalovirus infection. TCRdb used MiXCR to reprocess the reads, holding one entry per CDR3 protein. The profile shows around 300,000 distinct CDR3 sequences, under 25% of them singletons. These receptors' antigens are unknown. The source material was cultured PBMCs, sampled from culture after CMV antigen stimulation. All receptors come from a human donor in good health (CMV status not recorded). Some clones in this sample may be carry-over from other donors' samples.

The CDR3 spells CATSSASYGYTF. Written as DNA, the CDR3 is TGTGCCACCAGCAGTGCCAGCTATGGCTACACCTTC. The V call is TRBV15, the J call TRBJ1-2; D remains unclear. Trimming shortened V by 3 bases and J by 4 bases, and 6 bases separated the two germline ends. The CDR3 is 12 residues long. CDR1 and CDR2 from the germline V gene are LNHNV and YYDKDF (reference sequence).

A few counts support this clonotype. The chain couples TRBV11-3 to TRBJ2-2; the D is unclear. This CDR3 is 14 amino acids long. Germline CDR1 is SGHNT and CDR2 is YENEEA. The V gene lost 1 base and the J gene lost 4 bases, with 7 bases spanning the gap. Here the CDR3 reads CASSLGWGTGELFF. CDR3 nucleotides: TGTGCCAGCAGCTTAGGGTGGGGCACCGGGGAGCTGTTTTTT.

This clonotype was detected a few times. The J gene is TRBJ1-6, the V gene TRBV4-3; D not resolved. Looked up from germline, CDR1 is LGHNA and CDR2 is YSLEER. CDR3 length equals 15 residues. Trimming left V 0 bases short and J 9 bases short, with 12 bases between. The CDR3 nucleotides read TGCGCCAGCAGCCAAGACGGTCCAGTACGTTCACCCCTCCACTTT. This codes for CASSQDGPVRSPLHF.

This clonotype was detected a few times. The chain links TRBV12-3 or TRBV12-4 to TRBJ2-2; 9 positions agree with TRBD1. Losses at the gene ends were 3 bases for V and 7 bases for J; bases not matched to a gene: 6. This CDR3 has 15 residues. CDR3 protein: CASSLLQGASGELFF. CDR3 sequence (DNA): TGTGCCAGCAGTTTGTTACAGGGGGCTAGCGGGGAGCTGTTTTTT.

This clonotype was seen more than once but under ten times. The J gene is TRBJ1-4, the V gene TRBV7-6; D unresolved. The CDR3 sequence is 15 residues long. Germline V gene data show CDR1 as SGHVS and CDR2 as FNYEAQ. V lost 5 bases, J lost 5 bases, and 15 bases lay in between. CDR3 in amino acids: CASSLPGRSNEKLFF. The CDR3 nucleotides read TGTGCCAGCAGCCTCCCGGGCAGATCGAATGAAAAACTGTTTTTT. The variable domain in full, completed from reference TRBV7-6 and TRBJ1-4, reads GAGVSQSPRYKVTKRGQDVALRCDPISGHVSLYWYRQALGQGPEFLTYFNYEAQQDKSGLPNDRFSAERPEGSISTLTIQRTEQRDSAMYRCASSLPGRSNEKLFFGSGTQLSVL.

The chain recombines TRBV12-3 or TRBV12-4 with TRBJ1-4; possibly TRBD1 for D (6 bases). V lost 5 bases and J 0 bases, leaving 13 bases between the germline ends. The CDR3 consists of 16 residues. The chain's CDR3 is CASSDLGGPTNEKLFF. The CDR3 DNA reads TGTGCCAGCAGTGATTTGGGGGGGCCAACTAATGAAAAACTGTTTTTT.

CDR3 sequence reads: CASSLSRAGVEAFF. The CDR3 bases are TGTGCCAGCAGTTTATCGCGGGCAGGCGTTGAAGCTTTCTTT. The rearrangement joins TRBV27 to TRBJ1-1, with unresolved D. Between the trimmed V and J ends, which lost 0 bases and 7 bases, there was a span of 12 bases. The CDR3 is made up of 14 amino acids. Germline V gene lookup returns CDR1 MNHEY and CDR2 SMNVEV (reference sequence).

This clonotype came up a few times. The CDR3 spells CASSSSSAGSTEAFF. In DNA, the CDR3 is TGTGCCAGCAGTTCGAGTTCGGCAGGGAGCACTGAAGCTTTCTTT. The chain has TRBV28 and TRBJ1-1; tentative D call: TRBD1 (5 bases). CDR1 and CDR2 from the germline V gene are MDHEN and SYDVKM. V was pared by 4 bases and J by 4 bases, with 16 bases between. The CDR3 consists of 15 residues.

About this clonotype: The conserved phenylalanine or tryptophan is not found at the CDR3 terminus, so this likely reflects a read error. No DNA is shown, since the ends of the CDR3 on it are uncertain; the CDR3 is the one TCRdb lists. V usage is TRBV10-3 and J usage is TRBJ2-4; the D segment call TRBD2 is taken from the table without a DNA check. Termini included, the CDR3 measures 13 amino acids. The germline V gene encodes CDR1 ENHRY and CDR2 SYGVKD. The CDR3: CAINHGGRTDESP.

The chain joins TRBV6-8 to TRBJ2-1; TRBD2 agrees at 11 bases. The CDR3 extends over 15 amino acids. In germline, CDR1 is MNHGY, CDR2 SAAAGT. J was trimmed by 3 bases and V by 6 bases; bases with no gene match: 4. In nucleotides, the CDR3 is TGTGCCAGCAGACGCGGGACTAGCGGCTACAATGAGCAGTTCTTC. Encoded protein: CASRRGTSGYNEQFF.

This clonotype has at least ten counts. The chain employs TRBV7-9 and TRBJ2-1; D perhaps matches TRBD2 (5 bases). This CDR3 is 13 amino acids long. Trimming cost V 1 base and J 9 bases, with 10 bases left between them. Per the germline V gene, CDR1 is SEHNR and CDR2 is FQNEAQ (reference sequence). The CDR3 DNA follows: TGTGCCAGCAGCTTAGGAGCGGCACTTGAGCAGTTCTTC. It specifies CASSLGAALEQFF.

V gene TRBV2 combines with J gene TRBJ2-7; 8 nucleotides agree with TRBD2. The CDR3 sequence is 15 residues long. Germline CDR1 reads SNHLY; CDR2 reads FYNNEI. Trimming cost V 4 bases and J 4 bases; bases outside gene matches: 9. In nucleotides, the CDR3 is TGTGCCAGCAGTGCTTTAGCGGGATACGTGTACGAGCAGTACGTC. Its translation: CASSALAGYVYEQYV.

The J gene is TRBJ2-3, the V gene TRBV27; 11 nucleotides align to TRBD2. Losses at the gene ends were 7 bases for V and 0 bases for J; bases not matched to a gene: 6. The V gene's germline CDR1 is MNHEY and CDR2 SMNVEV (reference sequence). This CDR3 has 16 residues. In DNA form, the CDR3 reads TGTGCCAGCAACCCCGGGACTAGCGGAAGCACAGATACGCAGTATTTT. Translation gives CASNPGTSGSTDTQYF.

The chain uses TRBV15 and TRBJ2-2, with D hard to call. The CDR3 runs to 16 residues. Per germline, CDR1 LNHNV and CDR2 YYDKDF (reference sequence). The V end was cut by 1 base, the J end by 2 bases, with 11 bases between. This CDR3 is CATSRGPRPNTGELFF. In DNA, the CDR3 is TGTGCCACCAGCAGAGGACCCCGTCCCAACACCGGGGAGCTGTTTTTT.

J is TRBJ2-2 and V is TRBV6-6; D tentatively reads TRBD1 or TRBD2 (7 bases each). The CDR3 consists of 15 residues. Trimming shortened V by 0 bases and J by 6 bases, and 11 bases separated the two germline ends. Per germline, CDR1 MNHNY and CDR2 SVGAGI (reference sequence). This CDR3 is CASSYSGGGPGELFF. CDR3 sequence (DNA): TGTGCCAGCAGTTACTCGGGAGGGGGCCCCGGGGAGCTGTTTTTT.

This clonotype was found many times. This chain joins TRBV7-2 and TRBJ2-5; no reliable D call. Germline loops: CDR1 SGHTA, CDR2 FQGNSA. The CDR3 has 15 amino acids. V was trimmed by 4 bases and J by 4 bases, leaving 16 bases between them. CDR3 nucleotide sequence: TGTGCCAGCAGCTCAGAGGTATTAGCCCTAGAGACCCAGTACTTC. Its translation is CASSSEVLALETQYF. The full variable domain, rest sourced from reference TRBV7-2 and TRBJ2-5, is GAGVSQSPSNKVTEKGKDVELRCDPISGHTALYWYRQSLGQGLEFLIYFQGNSAPDKSGLPSDRFSAERTGGSVSTLTIQRTQQEDSAVYLCASSSEVLALETQYFGPGTRLLVL.

CDR3 protein: CASSQRGGMDEQYF. The CDR3 bases are TGCGCCAGCAGCCAGCGGGGGGGTATGGACGAGCAGTACTTC. The V call is TRBV4-1, the J call TRBJ2-7; 9 nucleotides line up with TRBD2. Trimming cost V 3 bases and J 5 bases; bases outside gene matches: 5. Germline CDR1 MGHRA, CDR2 YSYEKL. CDR3 length: 14 amino acids.

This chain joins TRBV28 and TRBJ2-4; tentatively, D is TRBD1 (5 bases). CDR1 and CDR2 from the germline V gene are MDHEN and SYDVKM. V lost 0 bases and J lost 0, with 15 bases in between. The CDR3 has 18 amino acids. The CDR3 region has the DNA TGTGCCAGCAGTTTATGGTTCATAGGGGCACTAGCCAAAAACATTCAGTACTTC. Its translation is CASSLWFIGALAKNIQYF.